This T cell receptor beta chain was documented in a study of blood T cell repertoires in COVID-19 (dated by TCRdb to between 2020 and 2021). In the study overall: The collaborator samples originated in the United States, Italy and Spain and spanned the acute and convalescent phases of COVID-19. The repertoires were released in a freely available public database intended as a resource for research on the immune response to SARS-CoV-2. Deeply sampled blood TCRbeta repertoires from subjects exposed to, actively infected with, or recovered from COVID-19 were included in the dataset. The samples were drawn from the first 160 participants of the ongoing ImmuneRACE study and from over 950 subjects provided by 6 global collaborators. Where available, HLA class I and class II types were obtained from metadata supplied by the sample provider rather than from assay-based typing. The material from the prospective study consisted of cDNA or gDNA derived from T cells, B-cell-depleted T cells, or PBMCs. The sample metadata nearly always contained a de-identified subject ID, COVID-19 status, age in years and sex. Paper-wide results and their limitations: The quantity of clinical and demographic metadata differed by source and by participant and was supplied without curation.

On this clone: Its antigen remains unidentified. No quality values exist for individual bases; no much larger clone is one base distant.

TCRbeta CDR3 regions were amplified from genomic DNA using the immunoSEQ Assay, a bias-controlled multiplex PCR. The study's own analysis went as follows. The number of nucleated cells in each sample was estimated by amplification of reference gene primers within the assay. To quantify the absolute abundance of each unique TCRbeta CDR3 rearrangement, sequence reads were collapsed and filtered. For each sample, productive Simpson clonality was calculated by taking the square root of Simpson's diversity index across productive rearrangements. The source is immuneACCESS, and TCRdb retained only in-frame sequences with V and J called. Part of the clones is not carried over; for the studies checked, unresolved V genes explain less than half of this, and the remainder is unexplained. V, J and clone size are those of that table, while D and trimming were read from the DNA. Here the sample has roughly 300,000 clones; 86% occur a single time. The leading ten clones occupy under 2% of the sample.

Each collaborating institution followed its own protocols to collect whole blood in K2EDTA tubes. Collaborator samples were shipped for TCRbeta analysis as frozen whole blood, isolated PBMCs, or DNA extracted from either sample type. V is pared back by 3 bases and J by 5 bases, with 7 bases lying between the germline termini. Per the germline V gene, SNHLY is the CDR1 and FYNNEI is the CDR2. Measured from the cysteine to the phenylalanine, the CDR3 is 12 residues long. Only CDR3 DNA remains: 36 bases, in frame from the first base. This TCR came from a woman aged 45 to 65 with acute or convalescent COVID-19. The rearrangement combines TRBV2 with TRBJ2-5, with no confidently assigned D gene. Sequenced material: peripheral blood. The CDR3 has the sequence CASSDRWETQYF. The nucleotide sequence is TGTGCCAGCAGTGACAGGTGGGAGACCCAGTACTTC.